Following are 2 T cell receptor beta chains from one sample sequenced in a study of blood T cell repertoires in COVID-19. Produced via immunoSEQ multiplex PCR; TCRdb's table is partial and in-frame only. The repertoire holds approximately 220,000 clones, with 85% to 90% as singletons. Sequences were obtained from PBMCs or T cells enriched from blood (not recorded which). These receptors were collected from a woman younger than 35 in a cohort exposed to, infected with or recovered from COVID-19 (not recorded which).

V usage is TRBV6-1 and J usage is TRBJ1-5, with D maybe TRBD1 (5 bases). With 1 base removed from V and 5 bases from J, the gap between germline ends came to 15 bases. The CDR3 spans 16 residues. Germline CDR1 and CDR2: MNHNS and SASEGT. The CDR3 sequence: CASSEGTRPGDQPQHF. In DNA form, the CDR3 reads TGTGCCAGCAGTGAAGGGACACGGCCTGGGGATCAGCCCCAGCATTTT.

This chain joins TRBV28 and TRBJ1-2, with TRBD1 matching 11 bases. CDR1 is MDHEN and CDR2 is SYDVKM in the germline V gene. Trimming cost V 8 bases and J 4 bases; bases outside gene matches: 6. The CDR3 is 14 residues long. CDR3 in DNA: TGTGCCAGCTCGAATGGACAGGGGGCCTATGGCTACACCTTC. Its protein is CASSNGQGAYGYTF.